This TCR beta chain was identified during a study of shared clonotypes between healthy human individuals. The sample holds a few counts of this clone. Sequencing on ten immunoSEQ deep assay plates was performed for unsorted PBMC DNA. Libraries were prepared by immunoSEQ multiplex PCR; TCRdb keeps only in-frame clonotypes and omits some of them. The data show around 500,000 clones, around 78% seen once. Per germline, CDR1 SGDLS and CDR2 YYNGEE. This CDR3 is 15 amino acids long. V lost 0 bases, J lost 3 bases, and 11 bases lay in between. The chain recombines TRBV9 with TRBJ2-3; D gene uncertain. What was sequenced was PBMCs. The sequence was collected from a woman aged 40 to 50 in good health. Some clones in this sample may be carry-over from other donors' samples. CDR3: CASSVGHLGTDTQYF. In DNA form, the CDR3 reads TGTGCCAGCAGCGTAGGCCATCTAGGTACAGATACGCAGTATTTT.